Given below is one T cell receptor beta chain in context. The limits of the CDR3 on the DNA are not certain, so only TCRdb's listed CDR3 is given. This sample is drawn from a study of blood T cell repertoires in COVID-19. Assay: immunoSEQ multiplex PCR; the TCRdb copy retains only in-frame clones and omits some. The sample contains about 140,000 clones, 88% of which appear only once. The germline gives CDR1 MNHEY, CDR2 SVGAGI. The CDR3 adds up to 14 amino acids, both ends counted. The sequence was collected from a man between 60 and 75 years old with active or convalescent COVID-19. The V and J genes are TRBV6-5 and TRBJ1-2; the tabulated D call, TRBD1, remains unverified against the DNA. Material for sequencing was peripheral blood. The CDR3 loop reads CASSSSDRVAGYTF.